This is a list of T cell receptor beta chains from one sample in a study of beta chain features in type 1 diabetes. TCRdb's copy holds only in-frame clones and misses some; the assay was immunoSEQ multiplex PCR. In the table there are hundreds of thousands of clones, roughly a sixth of which are singletons. Sequences were obtained from naive CD4+ T cells from blood. These receptors all come from a woman aged 18-30 years in good health. Both conserved end residues are part of each CDR3. D genes are given only for firm matches.

>TRBJ2-6|TRBV7-9|.
CASSSPAGSGANVLTF
>TRBJ2-7|TRBV27|.
CASSPHPTGTAYEQYF
>TRBJ1-3|TRBV9|.
CASSVDSPGNTIYF
>TRBJ2-6|TRBV7-3|.
CASSPDSGANVLTF
>TRBJ2-3|TRBV5-1|.
CASSLGTNIGDTQYF
>TRBJ2-7|TRBV19|.
CASSIRQSSYEQYF
>TRBJ1-2|TRBV29-1|.
CSVVDQGGYTF
>TRBJ2-1|TRBV11-2|TRBD1
CASSRQGYEQFF
>TRBJ2-7|TRBV27|TRBD2
CASSPLAFPLAGAGEQYF
>TRBJ2-7|TRBV6-5|.
CASSEAGTYEQYF
>TRBJ2-1|TRBV19|.
CASSWGSYNEQFF
>TRBJ1-2|TRBV18|.
CASSPPLTTGKHGYTF
>TRBJ2-3|TRBV5-4|.
CASSQGGPSTDTQYF
>TRBJ2-7|TRBV6-1|TRBD2
CASRRESSYEQYF
>TRBJ2-1|TRBV28|TRBD2
CASSSSGAPYNEQFF
>.|TRBV28|.
CASRAEGTTYEQYF
>TRBJ1-4|TRBV19|.
CASSGVEKLFF
>TRBJ2-7|TRBV27|TRBD1
CASRTRTGREQYF
>TRBJ2-7|TRBV6-6|.
CASSRGSTYEQYF
>TRBJ2-1|TRBV4-2|.
CASSQLMSGNEQFF
>TRBJ2-7|TRBV28|TRBD2
CASSTSGRVFRGYEQYF
>TRBJ1-1|TRBV7-2|.
CASSLFRDEAFF
>TRBJ2-1|TRBV10-3|.
CASETEPYNEQFF
>TRBJ2-2|TRBV28|.
CASSLGLAGELFF
>TRBJ2-7|TRBV2|.
CASSGDPPYEQYF
>TRBJ2-5|TRBV28|.
CASSLVFYRVETQYF
>TRBJ2-1|TRBV20-1|TRBD2
CSVQPGTSVFF
>TRBJ2-5|TRBV6-6|TRBD2
CASSPRLARETQYF
>TRBJ1-1|TRBV29-1|.
CSVDRGGTEAFF
>TRBJ2-5|TRBV14|.
CASSHRGYRETQYF
>TRBJ1-2|TRBV10-3|TRBD1
CAISDPRGQVSLRNYGYTF
>TRBJ2-5|TRBV5-1|TRBD2
CASRAAGEKETQYF
>TRBJ1-5|TRBV18|TRBD1
CASSYEGQDNQPQHF
>TRBJ1-2|TRBV7-2|.
CASSLGGYGYTF
>TRBJ2-1|TRBV29-1|TRBD2
CSAQSGTTLYNEQFF
>TRBJ2-5|TRBV5-4|.
CASSQRDYQETQYF
>TRBJ2-5|TRBV15|.
CATSRVGWDSKETQYF
>TRBJ1-3|TRBV23-1|TRBD1
CASSHDRGLVGNTIYF
>TRBJ1-2|TRBV19|.
CASSLANYGYTF
>TRBJ2-7|TRBV7-2|.
CASSLGGGIYEQYF
>TRBJ2-3|TRBV5-1|.
CASSLGGTSTDTQYF
>TRBJ2-1|TRBV5-6|.
CASSIHNEQFF
>TRBJ2-7|TRBV7-2|.
CASSMTLLSYEQYF
>TRBJ2-5|TRBV14|TRBD1
CASSQRTGGGETQYF
>TRBJ1-1|TRBV4-3|.
CASSQDADGRWYTEAFF
>TRBJ2-7|TRBV10-2|.
CASSDIWGPRAYEQYF